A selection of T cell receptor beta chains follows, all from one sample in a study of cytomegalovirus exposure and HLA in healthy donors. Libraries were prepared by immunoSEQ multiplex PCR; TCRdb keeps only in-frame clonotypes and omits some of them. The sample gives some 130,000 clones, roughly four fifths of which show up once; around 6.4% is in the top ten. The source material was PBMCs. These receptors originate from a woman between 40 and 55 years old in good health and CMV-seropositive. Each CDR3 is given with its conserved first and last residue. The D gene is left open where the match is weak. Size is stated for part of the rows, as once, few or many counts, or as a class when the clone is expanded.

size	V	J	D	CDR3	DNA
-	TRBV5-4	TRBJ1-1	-	CASSRAGLTEAFF	TGTGCCAGCAGCCGGGCGGGCCTCACTGAAGCTTTCTTT
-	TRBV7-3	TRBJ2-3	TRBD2	CASSLGGGLDTQYF	TGTGCCAGCAGCTTAGGGGGAGGGCTGGATACGCAGTATTTT
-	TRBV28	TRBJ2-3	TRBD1	CASSRTGDWDTQYF	TGTGCCAGCAGCCGGACAGGGGATTGGGATACGCAGTATTTT
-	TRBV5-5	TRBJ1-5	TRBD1	CASRPRTGSNQPQHF	TGTGCCAGCAGACCAAGGACAGGGTCCAATCAGCCCCAGCATTTT
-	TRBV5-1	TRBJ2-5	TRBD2	CASSRPGLQETQYF	TGCGCCAGCAGCCGGCCGGGACTACAAGAGACCCAGTACTTC
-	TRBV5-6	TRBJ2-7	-	CASSLGGQGLCEQYF	TGTGCCAGCAGCTTGGGGGGTCAGGGGCTGTGCGAGCAGTACTTC
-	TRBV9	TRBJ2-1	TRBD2	CASSAASGPYNEQFF	TGTGCCAGCAGCGCCGCTAGCGGGCCCTACAATGAGCAGTTCTTC
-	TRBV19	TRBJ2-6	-	CASSSRGSGANVLTF	TGTGCCAGTAGTAGCAGGGGCTCTGGGGCCAACGTCCTGACTTTC
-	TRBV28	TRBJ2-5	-	CASSLPQGQETQYF	TGTGCCAGCAGTTTACCCCAGGGTCAAGAGACCCAGTACTTC
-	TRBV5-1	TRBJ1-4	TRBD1	CASSTTGAEKLFF	TGCGCCAGCAGCACGACAGGGGCTGAAAAACTGTTTTTT
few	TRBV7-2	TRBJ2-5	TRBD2	CASSLVSREGTQYF	TGTGCCAGCAGCTTAGTGAGCAGGGAGGGGACCCAGTACTTC
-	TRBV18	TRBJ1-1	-	CASSPRVVGDNEAFF	TGTGCCAGCTCACCGCGAGTTGTAGGGGATAATGAAGCTTTCTTT